Presented here are 19 T cell receptor beta chains from one specimen sequenced in a study of shared clonotypes between healthy human individuals. Naive CD8 cells, CD45RO-negative and positively selected for CCR7, excluded terminally differentiated effector memory CD45RA+ cells. Data came from immunoSEQ multiplex PCR; TCRdb stores just in-frame clones and leaves some out. The sample consists of around 2,100,000 clones, approximately 94% of them appearing once. Source material: naive CD8+ T cells sorted from blood. These receptors were obtained from a man younger than 35 in good health.

A single count supports this clone. This chain links TRBV7-9 with TRBJ1-4; 7 bases align to TRBD1. Germline V gives CDR1 SEHNR, CDR2 FQNEAQ (reference sequence). This CDR3 is 15 amino acids long. The J segment lost 8 bases and the V segment lost 5 bases, leaving 11 bases of the junction unmatched. The CDR3 sequence is CASSDKQGIGEKLFF. The DNA of the CDR3 is TGTGCCAGCAGCGACAAACAGGGGATTGGGGAAAAACTGTTTTTT.

The chain recombines TRBV10-3 with TRBJ1-4, with D unclear. The CDR3 runs to 16 residues. Germline-derived CDR1 and CDR2 are ENHRY and SYGVKD. V shed 4 bases and J shed 8 bases, with 20 bases lying between them. In DNA, the CDR3 is TGTGCCATCAGTGTAACGCAGGCCGCCGAGAGGGAAAAACTGTTTTTT. This codes for CAISVTQAAEREKLFF.

This sequence joins TRBV27 and TRBJ2-7, with 10 bases identical to TRBD2. CDR1 and CDR2 (germline): MNHEY, SMNVEV (reference sequence). V trimming: 4 bases; J trimming: 0 bases; junction bases outside the gene matches: 6. The length of the CDR3 is 16 residues. CDR3 region: CASSSPLAGDSYEQYF. CDR3 nucleotides: TGTGCCAGCAGTTCCCCCCTAGCGGGGGACTCCTACGAGCAGTACTTC.

The chain is built from TRBV18 and TRBJ2-2, with D unresolved. V was clipped by 3 bases and J by 4 bases, with 12 bases between them. The CDR3 is 15 residues long. Germline loops: CDR1 KGHSH, CDR2 LQKENI. CDR3 amino acids: CASSPGRPSTGELFF. CDR3 bases: TGTGCCAGCTCACCGGGTAGGCCAAGCACCGGGGAGCTGTTTTTT.

The chain is built from TRBV6-5 and TRBJ2-7, with D uncertain. The CDR3 sequence is 15 residues long. The germline V gene has CDR1 MNHEY and CDR2 SVGAGI. V was pared by 5 bases and J by 3 bases, with 17 bases between. CDR3 amino acids: CASSHPEKSHYEQYF. CDR3 DNA sequence: TGTGCCAGCAGTCACCCGGAGAAGTCTCACTACGAGCAGTACTTC.

This clone was observed a single time. The chain employs TRBV29-1 and TRBJ2-1; 9 positions agree with TRBD2. CDR1 and CDR2 (germline): SQVTM, ANQGSEA. This CDR3 spans 15 amino acids. V gave up 3 bases and J gave up 3 bases; unmatched junction bases: 6. The CDR3 coding sequence is TGCAGCGTTGAGTTGCCTAGCGGGGTCTACAATGAGCAGTTCTTC. Encoded protein: CSVELPSGVYNEQFF.

The chain carries TRBV7-9 and TRBJ2-7; 12 positions match TRBD2. Germline-derived CDR1 and CDR2 are SEHNR and FQNEAQ (reference sequence). The CDR3 runs 17 residues. The ends lost 5 bases at V and 2 bases at J; junction bases unmatched: 10. The CDR3 bases are TGTGCCAGCAGCGGGGGGACTAGCGGGCCTACGACCTACGAGCAGTACTTC. Translating it yields CASSGGTSGPTTYEQYF.

The rearrangement links TRBV27 to TRBJ1-2; 9 nucleotides match TRBD1. CDR1 is MNHEY, CDR2 SMNVEV, per germline (reference sequence). After removal of 5 bases from V and 0 bases from J, the junction contained 10 bases not matched to a gene. This CDR3 spans 17 amino acids. The CDR3: CASSPHPGQGANYGYTF. CDR3 DNA sequence: TGTGCCAGCAGTCCACACCCGGGACAGGGAGCTAACTATGGCTACACCTTC.

The V gene is TRBV10-1, the J gene TRBJ2-3, with D perhaps matching TRBD2 (5 bases). The CDR3 length is 16 residues. Per germline, CDR1 WNHNN and CDR2 SYGVQD (reference sequence). The germline V and J ends were trimmed by 4 bases and 2 bases, with 16 bases remaining between them. CDR3: CASSAHKGVDTDTQYF. As DNA, the CDR3 is TGCGCCAGCAGTGCACACAAGGGAGTGGACACAGATACGCAGTATTTT.

The V gene is TRBV27, the J gene TRBJ1-2; D perhaps matches TRBD1 (6 bases). The germline V gene encodes CDR1 MNHEY and CDR2 SMNVEV (reference sequence). Trimming took 2 bases from V and 4 from J, leaving 14 bases between them. The CDR3 totals 15 residues. CDR3 protein: CASSLTGGGGYGYTF. DNA for the CDR3: TGTGCCAGCAGTTTAACGGGGGGAGGGGGCTATGGCTACACCTTC.

The J gene is TRBJ1-3, the V gene TRBV4-1, with D maybe TRBD1 (6 bases). V was trimmed by 1 base and J by 9 bases, leaving 13 bases between them. The V gene's germline CDR1 is MGHRA and CDR2 YSYEKL. The CDR3 has 14 residues. The CDR3 DNA follows: TGCGCCAGCAGCCAAGCTAGGGGGGGGTCCACCATATATTTT. Amino acids: CASSQARGGSTIYF.

The J gene is TRBJ2-1, the V gene TRBV7-9; D perhaps matches TRBD1 (5 bases). CDR3 length: 14 residues. Per the germline V gene, CDR1 is SEHNR and CDR2 is FQNEAQ (reference sequence). V lost 1 base to trimming and J lost 6 bases, with 10 bases between them. CDR3 sequence (DNA): TGTGCCAGCAGCTTAGGTTCAGGGCCCAATGAGCAGTTCTTC. Residues: CASSLGSGPNEQFF.

V gene TRBV6-5 combines with J gene TRBJ2-7; 7 bases agree with TRBD2. Germline trimming cut 2 bases from V and 7 bases from J; bases unmatched to any gene: 5. The CDR3 contains 13 residues. Germline loops: CDR1 MNHEY, CDR2 SVGAGI. The CDR3 bases are TGTGCCAGCAGTTACGGCGGGAGTCGGGAGCAGTACTTC. Translating it yields CASSYGGSREQYF.

The chain recombines TRBV4-1 with TRBJ1-2, with D unclear. This CDR3 contains 13 residues. Trimming removed 2 bases at V and 4 bases at J, with 8 bases between. Germline V gene lookup returns CDR1 MGHRA and CDR2 YSYEKL. In DNA form, the CDR3 reads TGCGCCAGCAGCCAAAAAGACACCTATGGCTACACCTTC. Translating gives CASSQKDTYGYTF.

This sequence joins TRBV7-2 and TRBJ1-6; a possible D gene is TRBD1 (5 bases). Germline V gene lookup returns CDR1 SGHTA and CDR2 FQGNSA. The ends were cut back, 1 base at V and 2 bases at J, with 9 bases in the middle. This CDR3 has 16 residues. CDR3 protein: CASSLGGGAYNSPLHF. In DNA form, the CDR3 reads TGTGCCAGCAGCTTAGGAGGAGGGGCCTATAATTCACCCCTCCACTTT.

This clone has only one observation. The DNA of the CDR3 is TGTGCCAGCAGTCCGGATAGCGGGGGGTTAGATACGCAGTATTTT. It translates to CASSPDSGGLDTQYF. The V call is TRBV6-6, the J call TRBJ2-3, with TRBD2 matching 10 bases. This CDR3 is 15 amino acids long. V was clipped by 5 bases and J by 5 bases; unmatched bases: 7. In germline, CDR1 is MNHNY, CDR2 SVGAGI (reference sequence).

The chain couples TRBV29-1 to TRBJ2-1; perhaps TRBD1 as D (6 bases). This CDR3 has 15 amino acids. CDR1 is SQVTM and CDR2 is ANQGSEA in the germline V gene. V lost 2 bases and J 1 base, leaving 12 bases between the germline ends. The CDR3: CSVESGRGSYNEQFF. CDR3 bases: TGCAGCGTTGAATCCGGAAGGGGGTCCTACAATGAGCAGTTCTTC.

For this clone: The same CDR3 is also encoded by other DNA sequences in this sample. The chain couples TRBV28 to TRBJ2-7; D remains unclear. CDR1 and CDR2 from the germline V gene are MDHEN and SYDVKM. The CDR3 spans 13 residues. Deletions cut 3 bases from V and 1 base from J, with 7 bases between. The CDR3 nucleotides read TGTGCCAGCAGTTTGGGCAGGTCCTACGAGCAGTACTTC. As protein: CASSLGRSYEQYF.

This clone was picked up one time. This chain uses TRBV5-1 with TRBJ2-3, with 11 bases fitting TRBD2. CDR3 length: 15 amino acids. V shed 3 bases and J 2 bases; nucleotides not matched to a gene: 2. CDR1 SGHRS and CDR2 YFSETQ come from the germline V gene. The CDR3 loop reads CASSSGLAVTDTQYF. The CDR3 bases are TGCGCCAGCAGCTCGGGACTAGCGGTCACAGATACGCAGTATTTT.